This TCR beta chain derives from a study of T cells after posttransplantation cyclophosphamide. Busulfan-fludarabine conditioning, marrow transplant, and cyclophosphamide on days +3 and +4 were administered. Findings and caveats of the study: Donor CD8+ memory clones often dominated recipient blood repertoires at later times.

Some clones are missing from TCRdb's copy, which holds only in-frame ones; the method was immunoSEQ multiplex PCR. Altogether about 14,000 clones were found in the sample, and no singletons occur. The CDR3 loop spans 15 amino acids. Trimming took 4 bases from V and 5 from J; bases not matched to a gene: 6. Germline loops: CDR1 SGHRS, CDR2 YFSETQ. This clone was detected ten times or more. Its antigen remains unidentified. This TCR was recovered from a female patient in her 40s who received an allogeneic stem cell transplant from a related donor, was CMV-positive, and had no GVHD. Some T cells may have originated in the graft donor. The sequenced sample was PBMCs, obtained around 1,100 days after allogeneic stem cell transplant with posttransplant cyclophosphamide. The chain carries TRBV5-1 and TRBJ2-5; 12 nucleotides align to TRBD2. CDR3 coding DNA: TGCGCCAGCAGCCCTAGCGGGGGGGCCAGGGAGACCCAGTACTTC. It specifies CASSPSGGARETQYF.